This T cell receptor beta chain was profiled in a study of shared clonotypes between healthy human individuals. Running of the assay took place at deep level. Each cell subset's genomic DNA was divided evenly among several immunoSEQ plates. Generated by immunoSEQ multiplex PCR, the TCRdb table keeps only in-frame clones and is missing some. The sample yields millions of clones, approximately 93% seen once. The germline gives CDR1 SEHNR, CDR2 FQNEAQ (reference sequence). The length of the CDR3 is 14 residues. The V end lost 5 bases, the J end lost 8 bases, and 16 bases lay between the germline ends. Sequencing was performed on naive CD4+ T cells from PBMCs. Regarding subset: CD45RA+ positively selected. The source of this sequence is a man aged 18 to 35 in good health. Some clones in this sample may be carry-over from other donors' samples. V is TRBV7-9 and J is TRBJ1-3; D is uncertain. The CDR3 sequence: CASSPVAAQYTIYF. CDR3 bases: TGTGCCAGCAGCCCCGTGGCTGCGCAATACACCATATATTTT.